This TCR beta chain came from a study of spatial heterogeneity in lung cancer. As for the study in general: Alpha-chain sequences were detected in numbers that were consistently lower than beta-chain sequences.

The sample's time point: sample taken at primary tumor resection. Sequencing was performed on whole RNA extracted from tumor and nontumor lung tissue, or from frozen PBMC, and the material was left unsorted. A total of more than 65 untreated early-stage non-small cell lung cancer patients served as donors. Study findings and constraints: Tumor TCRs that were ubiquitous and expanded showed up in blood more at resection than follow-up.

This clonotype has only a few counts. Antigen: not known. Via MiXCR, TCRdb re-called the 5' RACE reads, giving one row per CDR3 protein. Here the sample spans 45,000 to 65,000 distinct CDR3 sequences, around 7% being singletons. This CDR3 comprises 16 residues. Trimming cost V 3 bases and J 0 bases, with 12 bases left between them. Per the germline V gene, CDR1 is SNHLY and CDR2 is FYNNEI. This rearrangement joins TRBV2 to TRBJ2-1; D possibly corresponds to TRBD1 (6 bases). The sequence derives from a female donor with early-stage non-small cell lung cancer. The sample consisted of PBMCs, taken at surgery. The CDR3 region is CASSEDRLSSYNEQFF. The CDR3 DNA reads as TGTGCCAGCAGTGAGGACAGACTAAGCTCCTACAATGAGCAGTTCTTC.